Below, one T cell receptor beta chain is given with its context. In the authors' methods: Estimation of nucleated cell counts was performed using reference gene primer amplification. This table comes from immunoSEQ multiplex PCR, and its TCRdb copy is limited to in-frame clones, with some not included. Clone size and the V and J calls come from that table; the DNA yielded D and trimming. The sample yields 200,000 to 300,000 clones, more than 75% seen once. The data are from a study of blood T cell repertoires in COVID-19. V lost 8 bases, J lost 3 bases, and 7 bases lay in between. Germline values: CDR1 LNHDA, CDR2 SQIVND (reference sequence). The CDR3 runs to 11 residues.

This chain links TRBV19 with TRBJ1-1, with D perhaps TRBD1 (5 bases). This TCR came from a middle-aged woman with acute COVID-19. Sequencing was performed on PBMCs or T cells enriched from blood (not recorded which). The CDR3 spells CASQGDTEAFF. CDR3 bases: TGTGCCAGTCAGGGCGACACTGAAGCTTTCTTT.